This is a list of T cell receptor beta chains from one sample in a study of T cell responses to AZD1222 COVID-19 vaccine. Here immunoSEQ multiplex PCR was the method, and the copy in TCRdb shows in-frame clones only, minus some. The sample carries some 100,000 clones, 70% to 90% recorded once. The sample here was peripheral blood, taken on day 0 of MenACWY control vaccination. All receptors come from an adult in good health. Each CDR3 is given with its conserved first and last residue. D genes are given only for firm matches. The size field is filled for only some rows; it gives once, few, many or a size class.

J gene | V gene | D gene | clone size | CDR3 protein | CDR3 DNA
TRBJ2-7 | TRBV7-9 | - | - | CASSGPWRQLHGQYF | TGTGCCAGCAGCGGCCCGTGGCGACAGCTACACGGGCAGTACTTC
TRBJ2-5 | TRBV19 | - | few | CASSMGQQETQYF | TGTGCCAGTAGTATGGGACAACAAGAGACCCAGTACTTC
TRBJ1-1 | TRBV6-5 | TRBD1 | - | CASSTGHTGAPEAFF | TGTGCCAGCAGTACAGGGCACACAGGGGCGCCTGAAGCTTTCTTT
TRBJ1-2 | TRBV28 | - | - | CASSLGREYGYTF | TGTGCCAGCAGTTTAGGCAGGGAATATGGCTACACCTTC
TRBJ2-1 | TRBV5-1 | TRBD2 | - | CASSSRGGDYNEQFF | TGCGCCAGCAGCTCACGCGGGGGGGACTACAATGAGCAGTTCTTC
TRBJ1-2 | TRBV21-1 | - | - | CASSKAGQANYGYTF | TGTGCCAGCAGCAAAGCGGGACAGGCTAACTATGGCTACACCTTC
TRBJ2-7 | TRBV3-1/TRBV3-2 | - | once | CASSHGPTSYEQYF | TGTGCCAGCAGCCACGGACCCACTTCCTACGAGCAGTACTTC
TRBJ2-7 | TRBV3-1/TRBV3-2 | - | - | CASSHAGEQYF | TGTGCCAGCAGCCACGCGGGGGAGCAGTACTTC
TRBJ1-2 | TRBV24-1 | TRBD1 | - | CATSDHGTGDNGYTF | TGTGCCACCAGTGACCATGGAACAGGGGACAATGGCTACACCTTC
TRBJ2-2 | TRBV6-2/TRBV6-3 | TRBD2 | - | CASSGWTSGVTGELFF | TGTGCCAGCAGTGGCTGGACTAGCGGGGTCACCGGGGAGCTGTTTTTT
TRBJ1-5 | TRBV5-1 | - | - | CASSPGTEGQPQHF | TGCGCCAGCAGCCCAGGGACGGAAGGACAGCCCCAGCATTTT
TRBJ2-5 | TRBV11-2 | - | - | CASSLTLAETQYF | TGTGCCAGCAGCTTAACCCTCGCGGAGACCCAGTACTTC
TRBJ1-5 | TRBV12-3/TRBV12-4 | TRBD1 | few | CASRTGMGHQHF | TGTGCCAGCAGGACAGGGATGGGGCACCAGCATTTT
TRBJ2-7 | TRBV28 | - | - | CASSFLQGVQYEQYF | TGTGCCAGCAGTTTTCTTCAAGGGGTTCAATACGAGCAGTACTTC
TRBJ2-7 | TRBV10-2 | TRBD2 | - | CASSAFLGGEQYF | TGCGCCAGCAGTGCATTCCTGGGGGGGGAGCAGTACTTC
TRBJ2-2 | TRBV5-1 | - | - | CASSPWGDTTGELFF | TGCGCCAGCAGCCCGTGGGGGGACACCACCGGGGAGCTGTTTTTT
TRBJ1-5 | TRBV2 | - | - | CASSSGDRNQPQHF | TGTGCCAGCAGTTCAGGGGATCGCAATCAGCCCCAGCATTTT
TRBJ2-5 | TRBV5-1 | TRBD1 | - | CASSVDRGEETQYF | TGCGCCAGCAGCGTCGACAGGGGAGAAGAGACCCAGTACTTC
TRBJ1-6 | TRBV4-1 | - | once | CASSQTQTRERNSPLHF | TGCGCCAGCAGCCAGACGCAAACCAGGGAGAGGAATTCACCCCTCCACTTT
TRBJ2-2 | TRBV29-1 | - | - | CSVRTSNTGELFF | TGCAGCGTTAGGACATCGAACACCGGGGAGCTGTTTTTT
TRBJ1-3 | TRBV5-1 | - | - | CASSLDGPASGNTIYF | TGCGCCAGCAGCTTGGACGGCCCAGCCTCTGGAAACACCATATATTTT
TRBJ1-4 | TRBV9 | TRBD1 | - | CASSVGGDRRNEKLFF | TGTGCCAGCAGCGTAGGGGGGGACAGGCGGAATGAAAAACTGTTTTTT
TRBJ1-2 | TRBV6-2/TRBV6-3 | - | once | CASSYVLSSGGYTF | TGTGCCAGCAGTTACGTGTTAAGTTCAGGTGGCTACACCTTC
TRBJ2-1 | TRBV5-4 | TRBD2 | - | CASSPGLAGGTDNEQFF | TGTGCCAGCAGCCCCGGACTAGCGGGGGGCACCGACAATGAGCAGTTCTTC
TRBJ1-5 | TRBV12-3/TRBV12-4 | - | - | CASSFSATQPQHF | TGTGCCAGCAGTTTCTCGGCAACTCAGCCCCAGCATTTT
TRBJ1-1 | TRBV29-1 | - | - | CSVEDLIRNTEAFF | TGCAGCGTTGAAGATCTCATCCGGAACACTGAAGCTTTCTTT
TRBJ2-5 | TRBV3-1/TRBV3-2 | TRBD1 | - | CASSQSRGLGTQYF | TGTGCCAGCAGCCAAAGCAGGGGGCTAGGGACCCAGTACTTC